This T cell receptor (beta chain) was recovered during a study of shared clonotypes between healthy human individuals. TCRdb keeps only in-frame clones here, not all; method: immunoSEQ multiplex PCR. Counted here are some 2,400,000 clones, approximately 94% occurring once; the ten biggest clones make up roughly 0.13%. Germline V gives CDR1 ENHRY, CDR2 SYGVKD. The CDR3 length is 14 residues. V dropped 7 bases and J dropped 4; count of bases not matched to a gene: 6. The receptor was isolated from a man between 18 and 35 years old in good health. Sequenced material: naive CD4+ T cells sorted from blood. Noted subset: CD45RA+ positively selected. The chain links TRBV10-3 to TRBJ1-3, with TRBD1 matching 8 bases. The chain's CDR3 is CAITDRASGNTIYF. The DNA for the CDR3 is TGTGCCATCACGGACAGGGCCTCCGGAAACACCATATATTTT.